This entry describes one T cell receptor (beta chain). The entry originates in a study of blood T cell repertoires in COVID-19. The data were produced by immunoSEQ multiplex PCR, yet TCRdb's version contains in-frame clones alone and is incomplete. The sample has 150,000 to 200,000 clones, approximately 88% seen once. The V gene's germline CDR1 is SGHKS and CDR2 YYEKEE (reference sequence). This CDR3 is built from 16 residues. Trimming cost V 1 base and J 5 bases, with 15 bases left between them. This receptor was taken from a woman aged 30 to 39 with acute or convalescent COVID-19. The chain uses TRBV5-5 and TRBJ1-4, with TRBD1 as a possible D gene (5 bases). Sample: peripheral blood. CDR3 region: CASSLLLREGNEKLFF. CDR3 nucleotides: TGTGCCAGCAGCTTGCTACTCAGGGAGGGCAATGAAAAACTGTTTTTT.